This TCR beta chain comes out of a study of T cell repertoires in cytomegalovirus infection. Study information: Both a matching HLA type and CMV infection were indicated by public TCR beta signatures.

The CDR3 loop spans 11 amino acids. Germline V gene lookup returns CDR1 SGHRS and CDR2 YFSETQ. With 2 bases removed from V and 6 bases from J, the gap between germline ends came to 5 bases. This clonotype was picked up one time. Its antigen is still unknown. From the reads, TCRdb called clonotypes with MiXCR, one entry per CDR3 protein. The profile shows some 300,000 distinct CDR3 sequences, approximately 14% of them singletons. Study-level points and caveats: Based on cumulative public TCR beta family frequency, carriers of CMV plus the relevant HLA were identified. Predominance within the ex vivo response was attributable to HLA-C-restricted CMV-specific TCR beta clonotypes.

This TCR was sampled from a human donor in good health (CMV status not recorded). Some clones in this sample may be carry-over from other donors' samples. The source material was PBMCs. The chain uses TRBV5-1 and TRBJ2-5; D unresolved. The CDR3 nucleotides are TGCGCCAGCAGCTTTGGACAGACCCAGTACTTC. Protein sequence: CASSFGQTQYF.